The 30 T cell receptor beta chains reported below all come from one sample, sequenced in a study of blood T cell repertoires in COVID-19. TCRdb keeps only in-frame clones here, not all; method: immunoSEQ multiplex PCR. The sample shows 40,000 to 45,000 clones, 55% to 75% of them seen only once. The material sequenced was peripheral blood. The origin of the receptors is a man older than 75 with acute or convalescent COVID-19.

The chain recombines TRBV6-2 or TRBV6-3 with TRBJ1-2, with 9 bases identical to TRBD1. Germline V gives CDR1 MNHEY, CDR2 SVGEGT. Germline trimming cut 0 bases from V and 6 bases from J; bases unmatched to any gene: 14. CDR3 length equals 18 residues. CDR3 protein: CASSYSSQGASLSDGYTF. Here the CDR3 DNA reads TGTGCCAGCAGTTACTCGTCACAGGGGGCGTCGCTGTCTGATGGCTACACCTTC.

Relative to its sample, this clone is medium-sized. The chain combines TRBV12-3 or TRBV12-4 with TRBJ2-7; D is unclear. The CDR3 extends over 11 amino acids. The germline V and J ends were trimmed by 10 bases and 4 bases, with 11 bases remaining between them. The CDR3 DNA reads as TGTGCCATCGGAGTTGGGTACGAGCAGTACTTC. Encoded protein: CAIGVGYEQYF.

This clone appeared a few times. The chain joins TRBV4-1 to TRBJ2-1; the match to TRBD1 covers 11 bases. From germline, CDR1 is MGHRA and CDR2 YSYEKL. Trimming cost V 0 bases and J 6 bases; bases outside gene matches: 10. The CDR3 has 18 residues. CDR3 nucleotide sequence: TGCGCCAGCAGCCAAGAGGACAGGGGGCCAGGTCGACTCAATGAGCAGTTCTTC. It specifies CASSQEDRGPGRLNEQFF.

The sample holds one count of this clone. The V and J genes are TRBV5-1 and TRBJ1-2; D might be TRBD1 (6 bases). In germline, CDR1 is SGHRS, CDR2 YFSETQ. This CDR3 contains 15 residues. Trimming took off 4 bases at V and 6 bases at J, with 19 bases between the two ends. CDR3 DNA sequence: TGCGCCAGCAGCGGAAGCCTAGGACAGTTTAATGGCTACACCTTC. It translates to CASSGSLGQFNGYTF.

The chain couples TRBV7-9 to TRBJ2-3; D call uncertain. Per the germline V gene, CDR1 is SEHNR and CDR2 is FQNEAQ (reference sequence). There are 15 residues in the CDR3. V was clipped by 4 bases and J by 5 bases, with 16 bases between them. The CDR3 DNA reads TGTGCCAGCAGCTCTCCCCGGGTCAGCGAAGATACGCAGTATTTT. Its protein product is CASSSPRVSEDTQYF.

This sequence joins TRBV2 and TRBJ1-1; the D is unclear. The CDR3 length is 11 residues. Trimming left V 4 bases short and J 4 bases short, with 4 bases between. The germline V gene encodes CDR1 SNHLY and CDR2 FYNNEI. The CDR3 DNA reads as TGTGCCAGCAGTGTCGGCACTGAAGCTTTCTTT. Protein sequence: CASSVGTEAFF.

This clone turned up a few times. V and J are TRBV11-2 and TRBJ1-1, with D possibly matching TRBD1 (5 bases). The CDR3 totals 14 residues. The germline gives CDR1 SGHAT, CDR2 FQNNGV. V was trimmed by 5 bases and J by 1 base, leaving 11 bases between them. The CDR3 reads CASSRWGGNTEAFF. The CDR3 DNA reads as TGTGCCAGCAGCCGCTGGGGGGGGAACACTGAAGCTTTCTTT.

V gene TRBV10-3 combines with J gene TRBJ1-2; D ambiguous. Per germline, CDR1 ENHRY and CDR2 SYGVKD. Trimming pared 4 bases from V and 1 base from J, leaving 7 bases between. This CDR3 has 13 residues. CDR3: CAISGDVNYGYTF. CDR3 sequence (DNA): TGTGCCATCAGTGGAGATGTTAACTATGGCTACACCTTC.

The V call is TRBV18, the J call TRBJ1-5; 7 bases align to TRBD1. Germline V gene lookup returns CDR1 KGHSH and CDR2 LQKENI. Losses at the gene ends were 4 bases for V and 1 base for J; bases not matched to a gene: 7. The CDR3 runs to 16 residues. For the CDR3, the DNA is TGTGCCAGCTCACACGATGACAGGGCCAGCAATCAGCCCCAGCATTTT. This codes for CASSHDDRASNQPQHF.

CDR3 residues: CASSLGQGAREEKLFF. CDR3 nucleotides: TGTGCCAGCAGCTTAGGGCAGGGGGCCAGGGAAGAAAAACTGTTTTTT. The chain carries TRBV7-9 and TRBJ1-4; the match to TRBD1 covers 8 bases. CDR1 and CDR2 from the germline V gene are SEHNR and FQNEAQ (reference sequence). CDR3 length: 16 amino acids. V was clipped by 1 base and J by 8 bases; unmatched bases: 9.

This clone came up a few times. This chain links TRBV7-2 with TRBJ2-1; TRBD2 aligns across 8 bases. Germline CDR1 SGHTA, CDR2 FQGNSA. This CDR3 has 15 residues. V lost 3 bases to trimming and J lost 6 bases; unmatched junction nucleotides: 7. The CDR3 reads CASSLLGSGVNEQFF. DNA of the CDR3: TGTGCCAGCAGCTTGTTAGGTAGCGGGGTCAATGAGCAGTTCTTC.

This clone was counted a few times. The J gene is TRBJ2-7, the V gene TRBV7-8; possible D gene TRBD1, 6 bases. V was pared by 1 base and J by 1 base, with 11 bases between. The CDR3 is 15 residues long. The germline V gene encodes CDR1 SGHVS and CDR2 FQNEAQ. CDR3 amino acids: CASSLGAGESYEQYF. CDR3 in DNA: TGTGCCAGCAGCTTAGGTGCAGGGGAGTCCTACGAGCAGTACTTC.

The chain couples TRBV6-5 to TRBJ1-5; D unclear. Trimming removed 4 bases from V and 2 bases from J, with 12 bases in between. This CDR3 region has 15 residues. Per germline, CDR1 MNHEY and CDR2 SVGAGI. The CDR3 nucleotides read TGTGCCAGCAGTTCCGCTCCTTCGGGCAATCAGCCCCAGCATTTT. This gives the protein CASSSAPSGNQPQHF.

This clone was detected only a few times. This CDR3 is CASSVMLASGSDKQFF. The CDR3 nucleotides are TGTGCCAGCAGCGTAATGTTGGCTAGCGGTTCTGATAAGCAGTTCTTC. V usage is TRBV9 and J usage is TRBJ2-1; TRBD2 agrees at 7 bases. This CDR3 region has 16 residues. The J segment lost 11 bases and the V segment lost 1 base, leaving 15 bases of the junction unmatched. Germline V gene data show CDR1 as SGDLS and CDR2 as YYNGEE.

The chain carries TRBV30 and TRBJ1-6; 7 nucleotides line up with TRBD1. The CDR3 length is 13 residues. With 4 bases clipped from V and 8 bases from J, the junction kept 5 bases outside the gene matches. Per germline, CDR1 GTSNPN and CDR2 SVGIG (reference sequence). The CDR3 here is CAWKQGSDSPLHF. The CDR3, as DNA: TGTGCCTGGAAACAGGGGTCGGATTCACCCCTCCACTTT.

The rearrangement uses TRBV10-1 and TRBJ1-3, with 10 bases aligning to TRBD1. This CDR3 spans 16 amino acids. Germline V gene lookup returns CDR1 WNHNN and CDR2 SYGVQD (reference sequence). V was clipped by 4 bases and J by 3 bases; unmatched bases: 6. The CDR3 spells CASSGKGQGYGNTIYF. The CDR3 region has the DNA TGCGCCAGCAGTGGGAAGGGACAGGGGTATGGAAACACCATATATTTT.

The table lists this clone with a count of one. This rearrangement joins TRBV18 to TRBJ2-7, with D perhaps matching TRBD1 (5 bases). The V end was cut by 2 bases, the J end by 3 bases, with 14 bases between. This CDR3 is 15 amino acids long. CDR1 is KGHSH and CDR2 is LQKENI in the germline V gene. CDR3 loop: CASSPFRELFYEQYF. CDR3 bases: TGTGCCAGCTCACCATTCAGGGAACTTTTCTACGAGCAGTACTTC.

The J gene is TRBJ1-3, the V gene TRBV11-3, with D hard to call. The CDR3 covers 16 residues. V was cut by 0 bases and J by 0 bases, with 9 bases left in between. Germline CDR1 is SGHNT and CDR2 is YENEEA. CDR3 loop: CASSLERTVSGNTIYF. In DNA form, the CDR3 reads TGTGCCAGCAGCTTAGAACGTACGGTCTCTGGAAACACCATATATTTT. The full variable domain, with the rest looked up from reference TRBV11-3 and TRBJ1-3, is EAGVVQSPRYKIIEKKQPVAFWCNPISGHNTLYWYLQNLGQGPELLIRYENEEAVDDSQLPKDRFSAERLKGVDSTLKIQPAELGDSAVYLCASSLERTVSGNTIYFGEGSWLTVV.

The chain links TRBV4-1 to TRBJ1-5, with D tentatively TRBD1 (5 bases). CDR1 is MGHRA and CDR2 is YSYEKL in the germline V gene. The CDR3 length is 15 residues. Trimming cost V 0 bases and J 7 bases, with 13 bases left between them. CDR3 sequence reads: CASSQDRGIGQPQHF. CDR3 sequence (DNA): TGCGCCAGCAGCCAAGATCGGGGGATTGGGCAGCCCCAGCATTTT.

The V gene is TRBV19, the J gene TRBJ1-2; perhaps TRBD1 as D (5 bases). The CDR3 extends over 11 amino acids. The germline V and J ends were trimmed by 4 bases and 8 bases, with 8 bases remaining between them. The germline gives CDR1 LNHDA, CDR2 SQIVND (reference sequence). The CDR3 DNA sequence: TGTGCCAGTAGTAGCGGGGGAGGCTACACCTTC. This encodes CASSSGGGYTF.

This clone has a handful of counts. The chain joins TRBV5-1 to TRBJ2-6; TRBD1 is a possible D gene (5 bases). This CDR3 is 15 amino acids long. CDR1 is SGHRS, CDR2 YFSETQ, per germline. The V end was cut by 3 bases, the J end by 3 bases, with 10 bases between. CDR3 in DNA: TGCGCCAGCAGCTCTCAGGGTGGTGGGGCCAACGTCCTGACTTTC. It is translated as CASSSQGGGANVLTF.

The rearrangement uses TRBV29-1 and TRBJ1-1; 8 bases match TRBD1. The CDR3 extends over 13 amino acids. The trim removed 6 bases at V and 4 bases at J, leaving 7 bases unmatched. Germline V gene lookup returns CDR1 SQVTM and CDR2 ANQGSEA. The CDR3 protein is CSVQGAPRTEAFF. The CDR3 DNA sequence: TGCAGCGTCCAGGGGGCGCCTCGCACTGAAGCTTTCTTT.

This clone showed up just once. V usage is TRBV18 and J usage is TRBJ1-2, with D hard to call. The CDR3 is 12 amino acids. The V end lost 1 base, the J end lost 6 bases, and 6 bases lay between the germline ends. Per the germline V gene, CDR1 is KGHSH and CDR2 is LQKENI. CDR3 sequence reads: CASSPRENGYTF. The CDR3 coding sequence is TGTGCCAGCTCACCACGAGAGAATGGCTACACCTTC.

J is TRBJ1-2 and V is TRBV4-1; 10 bases align to TRBD1. Germline loops: CDR1 MGHRA, CDR2 YSYEKL. V lost 4 bases and J lost 8; bases outside the gene matches: 10. The CDR3 is made up of 15 amino acids. CDR3 amino acids: CASSPPGGQGLGYTF. Written as DNA, the CDR3 is TGCGCCAGCAGCCCCCCGGGGGGACAGGGGCTCGGCTACACCTTC.

This chain links TRBV5-8 with TRBJ2-3, with 7 bases lining up with TRBD2. CDR3 length: 18 residues. Unmatched junction bases numbered 17, after V lost 5 bases and J lost 2 bases. Germline assignment: CDR1 SGHTS and CDR2 YDEGEE. CDR3 in DNA: TGTGCCAGCAGTTCCTTCGAGGGGCCGGGACTACCCACAGATACGCAGTATTTT. Its protein product is CASSSFEGPGLPTDTQYF.

This clone has a single count. The gene calls are TRBV11-2 and TRBJ1-4; the D gene is possibly TRBD1 (5 bases). The CDR3 contains 15 residues. Germline V gene sequence: CDR1 SGHAT, CDR2 FQNNGV. V lost 2 bases, J lost 0 bases, and 7 bases lay in between. The CDR3 is CASSLLTATNEKLFF. The CDR3 nucleotides read TGTGCCAGCAGCTTACTGACAGCAACTAATGAAAAACTGTTTTTT.

This clone has a handful of counts. This rearrangement joins TRBV19 to TRBJ1-5; D gene uncertain. Trimming cost V 5 bases and J 4 bases, with 18 bases left between them. This CDR3 has 16 residues. Germline V CDR1 and CDR2: LNHDA, SQIVND (reference sequence). In nucleotides, the CDR3 is TGTGCCAGTAGTCCCCAACTAGGTACCCTAAATCAGCCCCAGCATTTT. It codes for CASSPQLGTLNQPQHF.

The chain recombines TRBV9 with TRBJ2-1; TRBD2 aligns across 7 bases. V shed 2 bases, J shed 10 bases, and the junction held 9 bases outside the gene matches. Germline V gene data show CDR1 as SGDLS and CDR2 as YYNGEE. The CDR3 covers 14 residues. CDR3 sequence (DNA): TGTGCCAGCAGCGTGTTGGCGGGAGATTTCGAGCAGTTCTTC. It is translated as CASSVLAGDFEQFF.

The V and J genes are TRBV10-3 and TRBJ1-6, with D tentatively TRBD1 (6 bases). This CDR3 region has 13 residues. CDR1 and CDR2 (germline): ENHRY, SYGVKD. Trimming pared 9 bases from V and 4 bases from J, leaving 10 bases between. CDR3 amino acids: CAMKGDYNSPLHF. The CDR3 region has the DNA TGTGCCATGAAGGGGGATTATAATTCACCCCTCCACTTT.

V is TRBV28 and J is TRBJ1-1; 8 bases are shared with TRBD1. Germline loops: CDR1 MDHEN, CDR2 SYDVKM. The CDR3 consists of 13 residues. Losses at the gene ends were 11 bases for V and 1 base for J; bases not matched to a gene: 6. Written as DNA, the CDR3 is TGTGCCGTGCGACAGGGGTGGAACACTGAAGCTTTCTTT. As protein: CAVRQGWNTEAFF.